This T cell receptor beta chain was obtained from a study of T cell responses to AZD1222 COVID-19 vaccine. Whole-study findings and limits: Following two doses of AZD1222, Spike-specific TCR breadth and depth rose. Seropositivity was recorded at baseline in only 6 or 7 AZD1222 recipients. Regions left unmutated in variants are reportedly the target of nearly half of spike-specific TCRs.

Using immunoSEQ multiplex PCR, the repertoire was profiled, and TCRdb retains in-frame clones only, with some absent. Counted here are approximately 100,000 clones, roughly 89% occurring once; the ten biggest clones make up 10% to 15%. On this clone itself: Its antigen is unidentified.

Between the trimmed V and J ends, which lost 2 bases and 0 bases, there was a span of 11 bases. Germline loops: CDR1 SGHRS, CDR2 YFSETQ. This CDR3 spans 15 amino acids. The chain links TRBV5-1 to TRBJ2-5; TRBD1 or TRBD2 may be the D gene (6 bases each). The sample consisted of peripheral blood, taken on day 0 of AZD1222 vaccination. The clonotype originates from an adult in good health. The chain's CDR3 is CASSFLGGYQETQYF. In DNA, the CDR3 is TGCGCCAGCAGCTTCTTAGGGGGGTACCAAGAGACCCAGTACTTC.